One sample yielded the 23 T cell receptor beta chains listed below, sequenced in a study of cytomegalovirus exposure and HLA in healthy donors. The PCR ran on 60 Vbeta and 13 Jbeta primers. TCRdb's copy holds only in-frame clones and misses some; the assay was immunoSEQ multiplex PCR. The repertoire includes over 150,000 clones, roughly 80% of them detected once, and roughly 13% sits in the top ten. Source material: PBMCs. These receptors all come from a woman in her forties or fifties in good health and CMV-seronegative.

The rearrangement joins TRBV7-9 to TRBJ1-5, with D uncertain. The CDR3 is 13 residues long. With 5 bases removed from V and 7 bases from J, the gap between germline ends came to 12 bases. Germline CDR1 is SEHNR and CDR2 is FQNEAQ (reference sequence). In DNA, the CDR3 is TGTGCCAGCAGCCCTCCTGGAGGGCAGCCCCAGCATTTT. Encoded protein: CASSPPGGQPQHF.

The CDR3 is CASSLRGNNSPLHF. The CDR3 DNA sequence: TGTGCCAGCAGCTTACGGGGGAACAATTCACCCCTCCACTTT. The V gene is TRBV11-1, the J gene TRBJ1-6; D is possibly TRBD1 (5 bases). The CDR3 runs 14 residues. Trimming pared 2 bases from V and 7 bases from J, leaving 9 bases between. Germline CDR1 reads SGHAT; CDR2 reads FQDESV (reference sequence).

V is TRBV7-3 and J is TRBJ2-3; 9 positions match TRBD2. This CDR3 comprises 14 residues. J was trimmed by 4 bases and V by 5 bases; bases with no gene match: 4. The germline V gene has CDR1 SGHTA and CDR2 FQGTGA. This CDR3 is CASSKTSGADTQYF. CDR3 coding DNA: TGTGCCAGCAGCAAGACTAGCGGCGCAGATACGCAGTATTTT.

V usage is TRBV29-1 and J usage is TRBJ2-1; 8 bases are shared with TRBD2. There are 17 residues in the CDR3. V lost 2 bases to trimming and J lost 2 bases; unmatched junction nucleotides: 11. Germline values: CDR1 SQVTM, CDR2 ANQGSEA. CDR3 DNA sequence: TGCAGCGTTGAATATGGTGCGGGAGGTACCGCCTACAATGAGCAGTTCTTC. This encodes CSVEYGAGGTAYNEQFF.

This clone occurred once. This chain joins TRBV7-2 and TRBJ2-5; the match to TRBD2 covers 9 bases. The CDR3 is made up of 15 amino acids. In germline, CDR1 is SGHTA, CDR2 FQGNSA. The V segment lost 1 base and the J segment 5 bases; nucleotides outside the gene matches: 5. CDR3 in amino acids: CASSLGSAGGETQYF. The CDR3, as DNA: TGTGCCAGCAGCTTAGGGTCGGCGGGAGGGGAGACCCAGTACTTC.

This chain joins TRBV11-3 and TRBJ2-1, with 10 bases fitting TRBD2. Germline values: CDR1 SGHNT, CDR2 YENEEA. Unmatched junction bases numbered 8, after V lost 3 bases and J lost 6 bases. The CDR3 contains 16 residues. CDR3 sequence reads: CASSFSLAGWGNEQFF. The CDR3 DNA follows: TGTGCCAGCAGCTTCTCACTAGCGGGATGGGGCAATGAGCAGTTCTTC. The full variable domain, with the rest looked up from reference TRBV11-3 and TRBJ2-1, is EAGVVQSPRYKIIEKKQPVAFWCNPISGHNTLYWYLQNLGQGPELLIRYENEEAVDDSQLPKDRFSAERLKGVDSTLKIQPAELGDSAVYLCASSFSLAGWGNEQFFGPGTRLTVL.

The chain joins TRBV4-3 to TRBJ2-5; tentative D call: TRBD2 (5 bases). Deletions cut 0 bases from V and 4 bases from J, with 12 bases between. CDR3 length: 15 residues. Germline V lookup: CDR1 LGHNA, CDR2 YSLEER. DNA of the CDR3: TGCGCCAGCAGCCAAGAGGGAGCTTGGGGAGAGACCCAGTACTTC. Its protein product is CASSQEGAWGETQYF.

The chain couples TRBV4-3 to TRBJ1-2; D is undetermined. The V end was cut by 0 bases, the J end by 4 bases, with 9 bases between. The CDR3 has 14 residues. In germline, CDR1 is LGHNA, CDR2 YSLEER. The CDR3 loop reads CASSQDPRGYGYTF. In DNA form, the CDR3 reads TGCGCCAGCAGCCAAGATCCACGGGGCTATGGCTACACCTTC.

A remark on this clone: This sample also contains other DNA sequences that code for the same CDR3. The CDR3 protein is CASSPGQGGNTEAFF. CDR3 in DNA: TGTGCCAGCTCACCAGGGCAGGGGGGGAACACTGAAGCTTTCTTT. This chain links TRBV18 with TRBJ1-1; TRBD1 aligns across 7 bases. V gave up 2 bases and J gave up 1 base; unmatched junction bases: 4. Per the germline V gene, CDR1 is KGHSH and CDR2 is LQKENI. The length of the CDR3 is 15 residues.

The chain uses TRBV9 and TRBJ1-2, with D perhaps matching TRBD1 (5 bases). Germline values: CDR1 SGDLS, CDR2 YYNGEE. This CDR3 contains 15 residues. V lost 2 bases and J lost 4, with 15 bases in between. The chain's CDR3 is CASSVGGGTGYGYTF. Written as DNA, the CDR3 is TGTGCCAGCAGCGTGGGGGGAGGGACGGGCTATGGCTACACCTTC.

In this sample, this clone turned up once. V usage is TRBV13 and J usage is TRBJ1-1; no firm D call. The CDR3 loop spans 15 amino acids. V shed 4 bases and J shed 1 base, with 13 bases lying between them. Germline V gene sequence: CDR1 PRHDT, CDR2 FYEKMQ (reference sequence). CDR3 DNA sequence: TGTGCCAGCAGCTCCGGGAGAGTCTGGAACACTGAAGCTTTCTTT. Its translation: CASSSGRVWNTEAFF.

This clone turned up a few times. The chain is built from TRBV14 and TRBJ2-7; 11 nucleotides agree with TRBD2. The CDR3 has 16 residues. Germline CDR1 SGHDN, CDR2 FVKESK. V was pared by 3 bases and J by 5 bases, with 9 bases of the junction left unmatched. The DNA of the CDR3 is TGTGCCAGCAGCCAGGAAATAGCGGGAGGGCCGCACGAGCAGTACTTC. Translating gives CASSQEIAGGPHEQYF.

In its sample, this clone was seen a few times. The chain has TRBV5-1 and TRBJ1-2, with 8 bases lining up with TRBD1. This CDR3 contains 13 residues. Trimming took 2 bases from V and 4 from J; bases not matched to a gene: 1. Germline CDR1 reads SGHRS; CDR2 reads YFSETQ. CDR3 loop: CASSFDRGYGYTF. The CDR3 coding sequence is TGCGCCAGCAGCTTCGACAGGGGCTATGGCTACACCTTC.

The rearrangement links TRBV9 to TRBJ1-2; 7 nucleotides line up with TRBD1. After removal of 2 bases from V and 5 bases from J, the junction contained 12 bases not matched to a gene. Germline V gives CDR1 SGDLS, CDR2 YYNGEE. The CDR3 extends over 16 amino acids. CDR3 sequence (DNA): TGTGCCAGCAGCGTCGGACTGGGGACAGCCACTTATGGCTACACCTTC. Amino acid sequence: CASSVGLGTATYGYTF.

The chain uses TRBV18 and TRBJ1-4, with 7 positions matching TRBD1. Germline V gives CDR1 KGHSH, CDR2 LQKENI. The ends lost 4 bases at V and 3 bases at J; junction bases unmatched: 5. The CDR3 runs 15 residues. The chain's CDR3 is CASSLNRGANEKLFF. CDR3 bases: TGTGCCAGCTCACTCAACAGGGGTGCTAATGAAAAACTGTTTTTT. The variable domain in full, with the rest retrieved from reference TRBV18 and TRBJ1-4, is NAGVMQNPRHLVRRRGQEARLRCSPMKGHSHVYWYRQLPEEGLKFMVYLQKENIIDESGMPKERFSAEFPKEGPSILRIQQVVRGDSAAYFCASSLNRGANEKLFFGSGTQLSVL.

This chain joins TRBV6-1 and TRBJ2-3, with 13 bases matching TRBD2. CDR3 length equals 15 residues. The J segment lost 3 bases and the V segment lost 6 bases, leaving 3 bases of the junction unmatched. Germline V lookup: CDR1 MNHNS, CDR2 SASEGT. CDR3 loop: CASSGLAGATDTQYF. The CDR3, as DNA: TGTGCCAGCAGCGGACTAGCGGGGGCGACAGATACGCAGTATTTT.

The chain links TRBV6-6 to TRBJ1-1, with D tentatively TRBD1 (5 bases). Germline CDR1 MNHNY, CDR2 SVGAGI (reference sequence). V lost 4 bases, J lost 4 bases, and 13 bases lay in between. The CDR3 is 14 amino acids. The CDR3 sequence: CASSLDQGATEAFF. The DNA of the CDR3 is TGTGCCAGCAGTTTAGATCAGGGTGCCACTGAAGCTTTCTTT.

This chain uses TRBV6-5 with TRBJ1-5, with D possibly TRBD1 on 6 matching bases. Trimming removed 5 bases from V and 5 bases from J, with 13 bases in between. The CDR3 loop spans 14 amino acids. Per the germline V gene, CDR1 is MNHEY and CDR2 is SVGAGI. DNA of the CDR3: TGTGCCAGCAGTCTGACAGGAGTAGATCAGCCCCAGCATTTT. Protein sequence: CASSLTGVDQPQHF.

The chain recombines TRBV2 with TRBJ1-2; D call uncertain. Germline V gives CDR1 SNHLY, CDR2 FYNNEI. Between the trimmed V and J ends, which lost 1 base and 2 bases, there was a span of 8 bases. The CDR3 runs to 14 residues. The CDR3: CASSEGNSNYGYTF. The CDR3 DNA follows: TGTGCCAGCAGTGAAGGCAACAGCAACTATGGCTACACCTTC.

This chain links TRBV7-2 with TRBJ1-3, with TRBD1 matching 7 bases. The ends lost 4 bases at V and 0 bases at J; junction bases unmatched: 3. The V gene's germline CDR1 is SGHTA and CDR2 FQGNSA. The CDR3 has 15 residues. This CDR3 is CASSSTGFSGNTIYF. In nucleotides, the CDR3 is TGTGCCAGCAGCTCGACAGGGTTCTCTGGAAACACCATATATTTT.

The rearrangement uses TRBV7-2 and TRBJ1-1; D is undetermined. Germline CDR1 is SGHTA and CDR2 is FQGNSA. The CDR3 runs 16 residues. Between the trimmed V and J ends, which lost 5 bases and 2 bases, there was a span of 18 bases. CDR3 DNA: TGTGCCAGCAGCCTACAGCCACCCAGTGGAAACACTGAAGCTTTCTTT. This encodes CASSLQPPSGNTEAFF.

This chain connects TRBV5-1 to TRBJ1-1; a weak D match, TRBD1 (5 bases). Looked up from germline, CDR1 is SGHRS and CDR2 is YFSETQ. Between the trimmed V and J ends, which lost 4 bases and 1 base, there was a span of 17 bases. The CDR3 has 16 residues. The CDR3 spells CASSLGHRSKNTEAFF. The CDR3 coding sequence is TGCGCCAGCAGCCTAGGACACCGCTCTAAGAACACTGAAGCTTTCTTT. The complete variable domain, with remaining parts taken from reference TRBV5-1 and TRBJ1-1, reads KAGVTQTPRYLIKTRGQQVTLSCSPISGHRSVSWYQQTPGQGLQFLFEYFSETQRNKGNFPGRFSGRQFSNSRSEMNVSTLELGDSALYLCASSLGHRSKNTEAFFGQGTRLTVV.

This clone was picked up one time. This chain joins TRBV29-1 and TRBJ2-3, with 7 bases identical to TRBD1. The CDR3 consists of 15 residues. V lost 5 bases and J lost 0; bases outside the gene matches: 8. Looked up from germline, CDR1 is SQVTM and CDR2 is ANQGSEA. The CDR3 DNA sequence: TGCAGCGTTTCCGGGACAGACACTAGCACAGATACGCAGTATTTT. This codes for CSVSGTDTSTDTQYF.